Ten or more counts support the clone carrying this TCR beta chain. The data derive from a study of Graves' ophthalmopathy and Graves' hyperthyroidism. Study-wide background: At initial diagnosis, peripheral blood was obtained, and this preceded any treatment.

J was trimmed by 5 bases and V by 3 bases; bases with no gene match: 16. Germline V gene sequence: CDR1 KGHSH, CDR2 LQKENI. The CDR3 is 19 amino acids. PBMCs were density-gradient isolated from roughly 9.5 ml fresh blood. The sequenced template was RNA, covering the TCR beta CDR3 region. HTBI-primed RT-PCR formed the first round, and a multiplex PCR formed the second. TCRdb recomputed calls from the multiplex PCR reads with MiXCR, one row per CDR3 protein. The sample includes hundreds of thousands of distinct CDR3 sequences, about 15% seen only once; the top ten take over 7.5%. This receptor was obtained from a woman in her thirties with Graves' ophthalmopathy. The chain uses TRBV18 and TRBJ2-5, with 12 bases that match TRBD2. Specimen: blood. The DNA for the CDR3 is TGTGCCAGCTCACCCTCCCCAACCACTAGCGGGAGGAGATTGGAGACCCAGTACTTC. The encoded protein is CASSPSPTTSGRRLETQYF.